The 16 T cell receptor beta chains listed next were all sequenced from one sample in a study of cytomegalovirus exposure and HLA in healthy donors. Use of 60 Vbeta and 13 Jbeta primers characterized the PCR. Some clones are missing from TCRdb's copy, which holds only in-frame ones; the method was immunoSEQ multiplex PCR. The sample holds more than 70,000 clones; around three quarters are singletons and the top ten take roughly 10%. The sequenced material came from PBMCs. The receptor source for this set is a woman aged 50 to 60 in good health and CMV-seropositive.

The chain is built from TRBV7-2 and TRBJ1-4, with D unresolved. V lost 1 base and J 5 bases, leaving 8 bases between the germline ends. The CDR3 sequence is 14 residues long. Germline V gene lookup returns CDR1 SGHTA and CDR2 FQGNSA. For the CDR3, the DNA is TGTGCCAGCAGCTTAGGAGGTGGAAATGAAAAACTGTTTTTT. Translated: CASSLGGGNEKLFF.

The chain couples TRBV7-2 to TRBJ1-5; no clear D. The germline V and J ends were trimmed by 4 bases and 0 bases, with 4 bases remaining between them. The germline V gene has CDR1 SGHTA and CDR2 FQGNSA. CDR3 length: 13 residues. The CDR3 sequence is CASSSNSNQPQHF. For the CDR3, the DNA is TGTGCCAGCAGCTCAAATAGCAATCAGCCCCAGCATTTT. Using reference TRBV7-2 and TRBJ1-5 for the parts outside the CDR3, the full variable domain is GAGVSQSPSNKVTEKGKDVELRCDPISGHTALYWYRQSLGQGLEFLIYFQGNSAPDKSGLPSDRFSAERTGGSVSTLTIQRTQQEDSAVYLCASSSNSNQPQHFGDGTRLSIL.

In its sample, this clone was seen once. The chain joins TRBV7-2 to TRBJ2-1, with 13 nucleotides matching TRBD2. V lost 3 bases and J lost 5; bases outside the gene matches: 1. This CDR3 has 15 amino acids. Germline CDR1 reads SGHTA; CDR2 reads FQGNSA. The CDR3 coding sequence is TGTGCCAGCAGCTTGGGACTAGCGGGAAACAATGAGCAGTTCTTC. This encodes CASSLGLAGNNEQFF. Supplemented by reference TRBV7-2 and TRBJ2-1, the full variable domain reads GAGVSQSPSNKVTEKGKDVELRCDPISGHTALYWYRQSLGQGLEFLIYFQGNSAPDKSGLPSDRFSAERTGGSVSTLTIQRTQQEDSAVYLCASSLGLAGNNEQFFGPGTRLTVL.

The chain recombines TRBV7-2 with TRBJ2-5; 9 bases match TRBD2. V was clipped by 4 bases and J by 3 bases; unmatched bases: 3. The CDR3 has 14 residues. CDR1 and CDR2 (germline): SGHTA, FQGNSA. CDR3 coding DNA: TGTGCCAGCAGCTCGCCTAGCGGGGAAGAGACCCAGTACTTC. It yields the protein CASSSPSGEETQYF.

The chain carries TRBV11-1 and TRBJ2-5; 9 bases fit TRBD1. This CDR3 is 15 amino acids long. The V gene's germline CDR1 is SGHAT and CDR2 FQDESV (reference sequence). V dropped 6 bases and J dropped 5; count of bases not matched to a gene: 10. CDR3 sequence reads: CASSSPGQGIETQYF. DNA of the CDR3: TGTGCCAGCAGTTCTCCGGGACAGGGAATCGAGACCCAGTACTTC.

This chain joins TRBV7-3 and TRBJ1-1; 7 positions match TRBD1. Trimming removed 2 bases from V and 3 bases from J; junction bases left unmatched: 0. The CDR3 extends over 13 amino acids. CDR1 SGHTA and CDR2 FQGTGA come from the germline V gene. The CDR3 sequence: CASSLGTDTEAFF. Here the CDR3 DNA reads TGTGCCAGCAGCTTAGGGACAGACACTGAAGCTTTCTTT.

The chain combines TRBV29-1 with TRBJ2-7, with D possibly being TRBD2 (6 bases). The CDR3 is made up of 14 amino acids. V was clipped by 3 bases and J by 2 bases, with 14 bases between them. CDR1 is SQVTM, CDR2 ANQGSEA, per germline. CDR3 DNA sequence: TGCAGCGTTGATGAGGCGGGACCCCCCTACGAGCAGTACTTC. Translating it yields CSVDEAGPPYEQYF.

The CDR3 reads CASSPRQGAYNEQFF. Written as DNA, the CDR3 is TGTGCCAGCAGCCCTAGACAGGGGGCCTACAATGAGCAGTTCTTC. The rearrangement uses TRBV9 and TRBJ2-1; TRBD1 matches at 9 bases. Per the germline V gene, CDR1 is SGDLS and CDR2 is YYNGEE. The CDR3 spans 15 residues. The trim removed 4 bases at V and 2 bases at J, leaving 4 bases unmatched.

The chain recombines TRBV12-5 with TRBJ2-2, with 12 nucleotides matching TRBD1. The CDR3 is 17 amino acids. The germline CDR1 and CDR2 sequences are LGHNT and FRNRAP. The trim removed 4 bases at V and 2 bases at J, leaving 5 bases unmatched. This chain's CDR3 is CASGSTGTGGNTGELFF. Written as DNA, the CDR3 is TGTGCTAGTGGTTCGACTGGGACAGGGGGCAACACCGGGGAGCTGTTTTTT.

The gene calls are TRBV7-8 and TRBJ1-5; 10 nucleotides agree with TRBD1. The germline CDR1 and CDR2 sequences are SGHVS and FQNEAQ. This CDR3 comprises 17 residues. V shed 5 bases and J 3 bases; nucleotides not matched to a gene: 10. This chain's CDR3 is CASSPGTGVGNNQPQHF. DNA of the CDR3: TGTGCCAGCAGCCCAGGGACAGGGGTGGGCAACAATCAGCCCCAGCATTTT.

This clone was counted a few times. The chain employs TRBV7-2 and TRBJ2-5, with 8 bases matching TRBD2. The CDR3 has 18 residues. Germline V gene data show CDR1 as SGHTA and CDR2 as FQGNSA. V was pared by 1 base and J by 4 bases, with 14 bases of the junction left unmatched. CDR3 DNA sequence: TGTGCCAGCAGCTTAGATCAGCGGGAGAGAAGAATAGGAGAGACCCAGTACTTC. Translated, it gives CASSLDQRERRIGETQYF.

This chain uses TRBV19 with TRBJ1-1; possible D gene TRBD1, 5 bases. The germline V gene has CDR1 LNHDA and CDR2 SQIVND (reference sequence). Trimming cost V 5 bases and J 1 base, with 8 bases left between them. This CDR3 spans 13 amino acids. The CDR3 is CASSFGQNTEAFF. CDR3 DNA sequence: TGTGCCAGTAGTTTTGGACAGAACACTGAAGCTTTCTTT.

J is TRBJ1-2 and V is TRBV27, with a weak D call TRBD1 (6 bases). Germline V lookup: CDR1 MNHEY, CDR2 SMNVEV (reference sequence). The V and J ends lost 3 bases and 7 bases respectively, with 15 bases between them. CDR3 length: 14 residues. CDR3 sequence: CASSLGIRGFGYTF. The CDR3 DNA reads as TGTGCCAGCAGTTTGGGTATCAGGGGCTTTGGCTACACCTTC.

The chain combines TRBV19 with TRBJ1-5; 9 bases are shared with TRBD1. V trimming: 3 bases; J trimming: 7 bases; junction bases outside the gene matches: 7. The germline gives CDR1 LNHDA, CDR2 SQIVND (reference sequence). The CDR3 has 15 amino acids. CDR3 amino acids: CASSIGQGSGQPQHF. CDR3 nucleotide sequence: TGTGCCAGTAGTATTGGACAGGGGTCAGGCCAGCCCCAGCATTTT. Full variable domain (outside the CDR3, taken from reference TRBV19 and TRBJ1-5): DGGITQSPKYLFRKEGQNVTLSCEQNLNHDAMYWYRQDPGQGLRLIYYSQIVNDFQKGDIAEGYSVSREKKESFPLTVTSAQKNPTAFYLCASSIGQGSGQPQHFGDGTRLSIL.

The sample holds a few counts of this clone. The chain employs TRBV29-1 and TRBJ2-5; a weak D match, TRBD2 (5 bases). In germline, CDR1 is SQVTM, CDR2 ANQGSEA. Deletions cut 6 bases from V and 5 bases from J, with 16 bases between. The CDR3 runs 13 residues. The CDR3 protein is CSVQGRGMETQYF. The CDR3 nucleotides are TGCAGCGTCCAAGGCAGAGGGATGGAGACCCAGTACTTC.

The CDR3 loop is CVRSQQGADEQFF. Here the CDR3 DNA reads TGTGTCAGAAGCCAGCAGGGGGCCGATGAGCAGTTCTTC. This chain connects TRBV7-5 to TRBJ2-1; TRBD1 reflects the table's D call only, with no check against the DNA. TRBV7-5 is shown as a pseudogene. The CDR3 has 13 amino acids.